This T cell receptor (beta chain) derives from a study of cytotoxic CD8 clonotypes in ibrutinib-treated CLL. Study findings and constraints: Contraction or stability on treatment was seen for public clonotypes, which were uncommon. Clonality showed a rise at ibrutinib response that reversed toward baseline at progression.

The intended depth for sequencing was 1 in 200,000 to 1 in 1 million T cells. Clones were read by immunoSEQ multiplex PCR, and TCRdb kept only the in-frame ones, dropping some. The profile shows about 120,000 clones, around 85% of them singletons. V shed 4 bases and J 6 bases; nucleotides not matched to a gene: 6. The germline V gene encodes CDR1 MNHNS and CDR2 SASEGT. The CDR3 has 15 amino acids. Regarding this clone: What it binds is not known.

The chain uses TRBV6-1 and TRBJ1-5, with 10 nucleotides matching TRBD1. This sample comprised PBMCs, obtained after 24 months of ibrutinib treatment. The origin of this receptor is a human donor with chronic lymphocytic leukemia. The chain's CDR3 is CASSGDRGRTQPQHF. The CDR3 coding sequence is TGTGCCAGCAGTGGTGACAGGGGGCGAACTCAGCCCCAGCATTTT.